The 4 T cell receptor beta chains presented below share a single source sample, sequenced in a study of vaccination and CD4 T cells after COVID-19. These receptors have no known antigen. Once obtained from cultured CD4+ T cells, the DNA was sequenced using the Oncomine TCR Beta short-read assay. TCRdb re-called the PCR reads with MiXCR, one entry per CDR3 protein. The profile shows more than 15,000 distinct CDR3 sequences, approximately 45% of them singletons. Time point defined: late sampling 161 to 241 days after vaccination in three convalescent patients. Stated treatment: approximately 10-day PBMC culture with coronavirus spike peptide pools or control peptides (ViraFEST assay). The sequenced sample was CD4+ T cells from blood, cultured in vitro, obtained about 7 months after SARS-CoV-2 vaccination. Receptors were obtained from a human donor who had recovered from COVID-19.

This clonotype came up once. J is TRBJ2-3 and V is TRBV20-1, with D maybe TRBD1 (6 bases). V lost 1 base and J 0 bases, leaving 14 bases between the germline ends. The germline V gene has CDR1 DFQATT and CDR2 SNEGSKA (reference sequence). The CDR3 sequence is 16 residues long. CDR3 amino acids: CSARGPGQRSTDTQYF. The CDR3 DNA reads TGCAGTGCTAGAGGGCCGGGACAAAGGAGCACAGATACGCAGTATTTT.

This chain connects TRBV6-1 to TRBJ1-1, with D perhaps TRBD1 (5 bases). This CDR3 spans 13 amino acids. CDR1 and CDR2 (germline): MNHNS, SASEGT. The ends were cut back, 2 bases at V and 4 bases at J, with 8 bases in the middle. In DNA form, the CDR3 reads TGTGCCAGCAGTGAATGGGGCGGCACTGAAGCTTTCTTT. Residues: CASSEWGGTEAFF.

This rearrangement joins TRBV20-1 to TRBJ2-1; 12 nucleotides match TRBD2. Trimming took 1 base from V and 6 from J; bases not matched to a gene: 7. Germline assignment: CDR1 DFQATT and CDR2 SNEGSKA (reference sequence). This CDR3 has 16 residues. DNA for the CDR3: TGCAGTGCTAGAGTTTGGCGGACTAGCGGGGTCAATGAGCAGTTCTTC. It codes for CSARVWRTSGVNEQFF.

This clonotype rates as hyperexpanded. The chain links TRBV7-9 to TRBJ1-1; 7 bases line up with TRBD1. There are 14 residues in the CDR3. The germline gives CDR1 SEHNR, CDR2 FQNEAQ (reference sequence). J gave up 4 bases and V 3 bases, and 5 bases lay outside the gene matches. CDR3 DNA sequence: TGTGCCAGCAGCTTCCGGGACAGTAGCACTGAAGCTTTCTTT. Protein: CASSFRDSSTEAFF.